The 4 T cell receptor beta chains listed next were all sequenced from one sample in a study of beta chain features in type 1 diabetes. The study's findings and limits: Moderate but significant shortening of TCRB CDR3s was recorded in all four CD4+ subsets from Type 1 diabetes patients.

The antigens for these receptors are not known. Sequencing targeted expressed TCRB transcripts, as all isolated RNA had been reverse transcribed. Measured with immunoSEQ multiplex PCR; TCRdb has only the in-frame clones, and not every one. The data hold about 170,000 clones, with around 8% observed a single time. Sequenced sample: central memory CD4+ T cells from blood. The receptors shown here come from a woman aged 35 to 49 with type 1 diabetes.

The V gene is TRBV6-5, the J gene TRBJ1-1, with D perhaps matching TRBD1 (6 bases). The V gene's germline CDR1 is MNHEY and CDR2 SVGAGI. V gave up 2 bases and J gave up 4 bases, with 11 bases separating them. The CDR3 runs 14 residues. CDR3 nucleotide sequence: TGTGCCAGCAGTTACGAAACAGGGACCACTGAAGCTTTCTTT. Protein: CASSYETGTTEAFF.

This clone was detected only a few times. This chain's CDR3 is CASSAGQVPGANVLTF. For the CDR3, the DNA is TGTGCCAGCAGCGCGGGACAGGTTCCCGGGGCCAACGTCCTGACTTTC. This rearrangement joins TRBV7-2 to TRBJ2-6; 8 bases match TRBD1. There are 16 residues in the CDR3. Germline lookup yields CDR1 SGHTA and CDR2 FQGNSA. Trimming took 5 bases from V and 4 from J; bases not matched to a gene: 7.

The CDR3 loop reads CASSPDREYGYTF. CDR3 coding DNA: TGTGCCAGCTCACCGGACAGGGAGTATGGCTACACCTTC. This chain links TRBV18 with TRBJ1-2; 8 bases map to TRBD1. This CDR3 spans 13 amino acids. The V segment lost 3 bases and the J segment 5 bases; nucleotides outside the gene matches: 2. Germline V gene data show CDR1 as KGHSH and CDR2 as LQKENI.

In its sample, this clone was seen a few times. This chain links TRBV5-4 with TRBJ2-3, with 8 bases lining up with TRBD2. This CDR3 has 17 residues. CDR1 is SGHNT, CDR2 YYREEE, per germline (reference sequence). J was trimmed by 0 bases and V by 2 bases; bases with no gene match: 8. The chain's CDR3 is CASSFTFSGASTDTQYF. CDR3 DNA sequence: TGTGCCAGCAGCTTTACCTTTAGCGGGGCTAGCACAGATACGCAGTATTTT. The whole variable domain, filled in from reference TRBV5-4 and TRBJ2-3, reads ETGVTQSPTHLIKTRGQQVTLRCSSQSGHNTVSWYQQALGQGPQFIFQYYREEENGRGNFPPRFSGLQFPNYSSELNVNALELDDSALYLCASSFTFSGASTDTQYFGPGTRLTVL.